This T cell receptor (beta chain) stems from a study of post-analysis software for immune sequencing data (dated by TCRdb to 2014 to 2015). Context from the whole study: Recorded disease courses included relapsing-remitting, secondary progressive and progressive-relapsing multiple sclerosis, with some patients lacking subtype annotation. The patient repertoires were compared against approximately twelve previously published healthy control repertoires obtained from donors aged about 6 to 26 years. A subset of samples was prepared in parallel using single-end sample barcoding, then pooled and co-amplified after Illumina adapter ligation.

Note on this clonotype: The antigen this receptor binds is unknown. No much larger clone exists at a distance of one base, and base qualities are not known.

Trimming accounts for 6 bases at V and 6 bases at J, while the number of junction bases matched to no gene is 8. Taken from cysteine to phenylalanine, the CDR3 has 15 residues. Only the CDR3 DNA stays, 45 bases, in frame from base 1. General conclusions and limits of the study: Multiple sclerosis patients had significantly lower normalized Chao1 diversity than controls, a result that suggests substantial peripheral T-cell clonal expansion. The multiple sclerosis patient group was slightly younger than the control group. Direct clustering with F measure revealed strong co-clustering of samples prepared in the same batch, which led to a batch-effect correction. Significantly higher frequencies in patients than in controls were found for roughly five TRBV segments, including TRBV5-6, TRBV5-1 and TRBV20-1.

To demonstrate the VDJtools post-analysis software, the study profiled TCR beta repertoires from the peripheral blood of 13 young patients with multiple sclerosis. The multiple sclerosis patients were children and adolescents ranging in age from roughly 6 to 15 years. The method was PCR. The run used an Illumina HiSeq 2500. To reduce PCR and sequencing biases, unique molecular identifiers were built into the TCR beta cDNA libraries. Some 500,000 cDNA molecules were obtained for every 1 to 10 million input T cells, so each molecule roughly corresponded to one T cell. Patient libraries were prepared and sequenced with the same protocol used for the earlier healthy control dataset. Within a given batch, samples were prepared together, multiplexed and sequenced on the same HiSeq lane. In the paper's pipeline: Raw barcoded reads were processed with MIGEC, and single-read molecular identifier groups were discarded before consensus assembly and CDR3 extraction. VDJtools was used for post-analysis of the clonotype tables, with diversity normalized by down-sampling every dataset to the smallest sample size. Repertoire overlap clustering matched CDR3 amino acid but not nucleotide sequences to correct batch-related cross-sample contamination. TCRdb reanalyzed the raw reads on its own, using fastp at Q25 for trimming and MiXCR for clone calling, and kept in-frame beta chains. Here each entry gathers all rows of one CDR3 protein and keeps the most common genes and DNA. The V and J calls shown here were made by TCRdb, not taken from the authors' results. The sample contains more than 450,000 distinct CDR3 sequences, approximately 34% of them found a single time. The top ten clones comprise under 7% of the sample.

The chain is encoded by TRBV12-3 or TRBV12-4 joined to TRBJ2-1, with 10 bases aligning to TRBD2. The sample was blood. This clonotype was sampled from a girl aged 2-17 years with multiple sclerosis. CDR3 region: CASSPPKRGGNEQFF. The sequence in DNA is TGTGCCAGCAGCCCTCCCAAGCGGGGGGGCAATGAGCAGTTCTTC.